This T cell receptor beta chain was captured in a study of vaccination and CD4 T cells after COVID-19. Indicated treatment: approximately 9-day PBMC culture with coronavirus spike peptide pools or control peptides (ViraFEST assay). For this clonotype: Its target is not known.

The study sequenced cultured CD4+ T cell DNA using the Oncomine TCR Beta short-read assay. One entry per CDR3 protein results from TCRdb running MiXCR on the PCR reads. The sample includes under 15,000 distinct CDR3 sequences, under 55% of them seen just once. This CDR3 comprises 17 residues. V shed 5 bases and J 6 bases; nucleotides not matched to a gene: 11. This TCR derives from a human donor who had recovered from COVID-19. The sample was CD4+ T cells from blood, cultured in vitro, taken before SARS-CoV-2 vaccination. This chain joins TRBV12-3 or TRBV12-4 and TRBJ2-3, with 13 bases fitting TRBD2. The CDR3 region has the DNA TGTGCCAGCAGTGACGAAGGGACTAGCGGGATGGACGATACGCAGTATTTT. It yields the protein CASSDEGTSGMDDTQYF.